The present entry profiles one T cell receptor beta chain with its context. Its antigen remains unidentified. V shed 0 bases and J 9 bases; nucleotides not matched to a gene: 8. CDR3 size: 15 residues. The germline CDR1 and CDR2 sequences are LGHNT and FRNRAP. The entry originates in a study of Ad26.COV2.S vaccination and SARS-CoV-2 variants. As for the study in general: COV1001, an Ad26.COV2.S trial, supplied this vaccine-arm donor. Study observations and caveats: Non-spike TCR breadth did not differ much between vaccine and placebo recipients.

The treatment here: roughly 19 received Ad26.COV2.S at low or high dose, single or two shots; several received placebo; per-sample allocation not given. Sampling was done on day 63 after the first vaccine or placebo injection. Assay: immunoSEQ multiplex PCR; the TCRdb copy retains only in-frame clones and omits some. The sample has more than 400,000 clones, approximately 92% seen once; the top ten hold less than 2%. The receptor was derived from a person between 18 and 60 years old who received the Ad26.COV2.S COVID-19 vaccine or a placebo. The chain uses TRBV12-5 and TRBJ2-1, with TRBD1 identical over 7 bases. The sample consisted of peripheral blood, taken in a trial of Ad26.COV2.S vaccine versus placebo. The CDR3 sequence is CASGLVLQGRGEQFF. The CDR3 DNA reads TGTGCTAGTGGTTTGGTACTACAGGGGAGAGGTGAGCAGTTCTTC.